The rows below give T cell receptor beta chains drawn from one sample of a study of radiation and T cells in renal cell carcinoma. Assay: immunoSEQ multiplex PCR; the TCRdb copy retains only in-frame clones and omits some. The sample includes 160,000 or so clones, roughly 89% of them seen just once. Here the sequenced sample was blood, taken from a patient whose treatment included radiotherapy and nephrectomy. The receptors were gathered from a woman aged 45-65 years with renal cell carcinoma. Each CDR3 is given with its conserved first and last residue. A D gene is named only where the DNA matches it firmly. Size values are once, few and many counts, or a class for expanded clones, and some rows have none.

CDR3 length,clone size,V gene,J gene,D gene,CDR3 protein,CDR3 DNA
15,once,TRBV6-5,TRBJ2-1,TRBD1,CASRGSTGVYNEQFF,TGTGCCAGCAGAGGATCTACAGGGGTATACAATGAGCAGTTCTTC
18,NA,TRBV4-2,TRBJ2-1,TRBD2,CASSQDREGMVPDNEQFF,TGTGCCAGCAGCCAAGATCGGGAGGGAATGGTCCCCGACAATGAGCAGTTCTTC
17,NA,TRBV11-2,TRBJ1-6,TRBD1,CASSYALGGQYNSPLHF,TGTGCCAGCAGCTACGCCTTGGGGGGACAGTATAATTCACCCCTCCACTTT
16,once,TRBV9,TRBJ2-2,TRBD2,CASSVVAGGHTGELFF,TGTGCCAGCAGCGTAGTGGCGGGGGGGCACACCGGGGAGCTGTTTTTT
15,NA,TRBV29-1,TRBJ2-2,NA,CSVAVGDPNTGELFF,TGCAGCGTTGCGGTCGGGGATCCGAACACCGGGGAGCTGTTTTTT
15,once,TRBV5-4,TRBJ2-3,TRBD2,CASSPSGGSTDTQYF,TGTGCCAGCAGCCCTAGCGGGGGCAGCACAGATACGCAGTATTTT
19,NA,TRBV14,TRBJ2-3,TRBD2,CASLPLAGGPIGLADTQYF,TGTGCCAGCCTCCCTTTAGCGGGGGGGCCTATTGGGCTGGCAGATACGCAGTATTTT
15,NA,TRBV6-1,TRBJ2-7,NA,CASSPQSLTVGEQYF,TGTGCCAGCAGTCCACAATCTCTGACAGTCGGCGAGCAGTACTTC
12,NA,TRBV5-6,TRBJ2-3,TRBD2,CASSQGLGSAYF,TGTGCCAGCAGCCAGGGACTAGGCAGCGCGTATTTT
17,NA,TRBV5-1,TRBJ1-1,NA,CASSLDRQREMNTEAFF,TGCGCCAGCAGCTTGGATCGACAGCGAGAAATGAACACTGAAGCTTTCTTT
14,NA,TRBV30,TRBJ1-4,NA,CAWAKGTANEKLFF,TGTGCCTGGGCAAAGGGGACTGCTAATGAAAAACTGTTTTTT
11,few,TRBV20-1,TRBJ1-1,TRBD1,CSAGTGGSAFF,TGCAGTGCTGGGACAGGGGGCTCAGCTTTCTTT
15,NA,TRBV19,TRBJ1-3,NA,CASSPTGASGNTIYF,TGTGCCAGTAGCCCGACAGGAGCCTCTGGAAACACCATATATTTT
17,NA,TRBV7-8,TRBJ2-3,NA,CASNFRKGVESTDTQYF,TGTGCCAGCAACTTTCGAAAGGGGGTGGAGAGCACAGATACGCAGTATTTT
13,NA,TRBV7-6,TRBJ1-2,TRBD1,CASSPGTGYGYTF,TGTGCCAGCAGTCCAGGGACAGGCTATGGCTACACCTTC
13,NA,TRBV7-9,TRBJ2-5,TRBD2,CASRLGLEETQYF,TGTGCCAGCAGGTTAGGACTAGAAGAGACCCAGTACTTC
18,NA,TRBV5-6,TRBJ2-7,NA,CASRMARHAGLSSYEQYF,TGTGCCAGCAGAATGGCGCGGCATGCGGGGCTCAGCTCCTACGAGCAGTACTTC